This section outlines one T cell receptor beta chain sequence together with its context. The antigen is undetermined. The assay was immunoSEQ multiplex PCR, and TCRdb's table has in-frame clones only and misses some. This sample has roughly 20,000 clones, with around four fifths found just once. This record comes from a study of chemoradiotherapy in HPV16-positive cancers. Study-wide results and limits: The functional HPV-specific definition rests on just a couple of HPV16-positive patients. In HPV16-positive patients, HPV-responsive T-cell expansion tracked better recurrence-free survival. During treatment, candidate HPV-specific clones and E7-related motifs expanded in tumor.

The receptor comes from a human donor with HPV-associated anogenital cancer. The sequenced sample was blood, obtained from a patient who underwent chemoradiotherapy.

This CDR3 reads CASSDEEGPGNTIYF. The DNA for the CDR3 is TGTGCCAGCAGCGACGAGGAGGGACCTGGAAACACCATATATTTT. V is TRBV6-1 and J is TRBJ1-3; D is perhaps TRBD1 (5 bases). This CDR3 is 15 amino acids long. CDR1 MNHNS and CDR2 SASEGT come from the germline V gene. V lost 6 bases to trimming and J lost 2 bases, with 14 bases between them.